This passage covers 5 T cell receptor beta chains from one sample sequenced in a study of T-cell memory formation after mild COVID-19. TCRdb passed the 5' RACE reads through MiXCR, listing each CDR3 protein once. The sample carries under 200,000 distinct CDR3 sequences, 25% to 40% recorded once. Sequenced input: PBMCs or a T cell subset sorted from them (not recorded which). Receptor source: an adult woman who had mild COVID-19 (a few samples of this study predate the infection). Cell type and time point are not known.

This clonotype was detected a few times. The chain joins TRBV6-6 to TRBJ2-7, with 10 bases lining up with TRBD1. The length of the CDR3 is 14 residues. Germline trimming cut 6 bases from V and 3 bases from J; bases unmatched to any gene: 5. CDR1 is MNHNY, CDR2 SVGAGI, per germline (reference sequence). CDR3 loop: CASRPRDRGYEQYF. In nucleotides, the CDR3 is TGTGCCAGCAGACCTCGGGACAGGGGCTACGAGCAGTACTTC.

The sample holds a few counts of this clonotype. The rearrangement links TRBV7-9 to TRBJ2-3; 7 nucleotides agree with TRBD2. The germline V gene encodes CDR1 SEHNR and CDR2 FQNEAQ (reference sequence). This CDR3 has 15 residues. Trimming removed 3 bases from V and 3 bases from J; junction bases left unmatched: 6. The CDR3 bases are TGTGCCAGCAGCTTTAAGGGAGGGCCAACAGATACGCAGTATTTT. Its translation is CASSFKGGPTDTQYF.

There are a few counts of this clonotype. The chain recombines TRBV10-3 with TRBJ1-5, with D maybe TRBD1 (5 bases). Trimming removed 3 bases at V and 2 bases at J, with 11 bases between. CDR3 length: 15 amino acids. The germline V gene encodes CDR1 ENHRY and CDR2 SYGVKD. CDR3 loop: CAISDDLGGNQPQHF. DNA for the CDR3: TGTGCCATCAGTGATGATTTGGGGGGCAATCAGCCCCAGCATTTT.

J is TRBJ2-2 and V is TRBV9; no reliable D call. The CDR3 totals 14 residues. Germline loops: CDR1 SGDLS, CDR2 YYNGEE. V was clipped by 1 base and J by 1 base, with 5 bases between them. The CDR3 region has the DNA TGTGCCAGCAGCGTAAAAGTGAACACCGGGGAGCTGTTTTTT. Translation gives CASSVKVNTGELFF.

The chain recombines TRBV6-2 or TRBV6-3 with TRBJ2-4; TRBD2 might be the D (6 bases). Deletions cut 7 bases from V and 3 bases from J, with 22 bases between. The CDR3 spans 17 residues. Germline V gene lookup returns CDR1 MNHEY and CDR2 SVGEGT. The chain's CDR3 is CASTQGTGSQGKNIQYF. CDR3 coding DNA: TGTGCCAGCACCCAGGGCACCGGGAGCCAGGGCAAAAACATTCAGTACTTC.